The 14 T cell receptor beta chains reported below all come from one sample, sequenced in a study of T cell repertoires in cytomegalovirus infection. TCRdb passed the reads through MiXCR, listing each CDR3 protein once. This sample has approximately 71,000 distinct CDR3 sequences, with over 3.5% found just once. Sequences were obtained from PBMCs. These receptors were obtained from a human donor in good health (CMV status not recorded). Some clones in this sample may be carry-over from other donors' samples.

This clonotype appeared many times. V gene TRBV7-2 combines with J gene TRBJ2-7; 14 positions match TRBD2. Unmatched junction bases numbered 15, after V lost 5 bases and J lost 6 bases. CDR1 SGHTA and CDR2 FQGNSA come from the germline V gene. CDR3 length: 18 amino acids. The CDR3 nucleotides are TGTGCCAGCAGCCCGGGACTAGCGGGAGACTGGAGTCTTCCCGAGCAGTACTTC. It codes for CASSPGLAGDWSLPEQYF. The full variable domain, its missing parts supplied by reference TRBV7-2 and TRBJ2-7, is GAGVSQSPSNKVTEKGKDVELRCDPISGHTALYWYRQSLGQGLEFLIYFQGNSAPDKSGLPSDRFSAERTGGSVSTLTIQRTQQEDSAVYLCASSPGLAGDWSLPEQYFGPGTRLTVT.

This clonotype was detected ten times or more. The chain uses TRBV14 and TRBJ1-6, with D possibly being TRBD1 (5 bases). The CDR3 contains 14 residues. Germline CDR1 SGHDN, CDR2 FVKESK. Between the trimmed V and J ends, which lost 4 bases and 6 bases, there was a span of 10 bases. The chain's CDR3 is CASSPTGFNSPLHF. The CDR3 nucleotides read TGTGCCAGCAGCCCAACAGGATTTAATTCACCCCTCCACTTT.

This clonotype is deemed medium-sized. J is TRBJ2-3 and V is TRBV7-2; no clear D. Trimming shortened V by 6 bases and J by 2 bases, and 6 bases separated the two germline ends. The CDR3 covers 12 residues. Germline V gene sequence: CDR1 SGHTA, CDR2 FQGNSA. The CDR3 DNA follows: TGTGCCAGCAGATTTGACACAGATACGCAGTATTTT. This sequence encodes CASRFDTDTQYF. Drawing the rest from reference TRBV7-2 and TRBJ2-3, the complete variable domain is GAGVSQSPSNKVTEKGKDVELRCDPISGHTALYWYRQSLGQGLEFLIYFQGNSAPDKSGLPSDRFSAERTGGSVSTLTIQRTQQEDSAVYLCASRFDTDTQYFGPGTRLTVL.

This clonotype was counted at least ten times. This chain uses TRBV7-3 with TRBJ1-1, with 7 positions matching TRBD1. This CDR3 has 13 amino acids. After removal of 1 base from V and 8 bases from J, the junction contained 4 bases not matched to a gene. CDR1 SGHTA and CDR2 FQGTGA come from the germline V gene. The CDR3, as DNA: TGTGCCAGCAGCTTAAGATCGGGACAGGAAGCTTTCTTT. As protein: CASSLRSGQEAFF. Combining the CDR3 with reference TRBV7-3 and TRBJ1-1 gives the whole variable domain GAGVSQTPSNKVTEKGKYVELRCDPISGHTALYWYRQSLGQGPEFLIYFQGTGAADDSGLPNDRFFAVRPEGSVSTLKIQRTERGDSAVYLCASSLRSGQEAFFGQGTRLTVV.

This clonotype was found many times. The chain couples TRBV7-2 to TRBJ1-5; D is possibly TRBD1 (5 bases). Trimming removed 1 base from V and 4 bases from J, with 11 bases in between. Germline V gene lookup returns CDR1 SGHTA and CDR2 FQGNSA. The CDR3 runs to 15 residues. The CDR3 DNA is TGTGCCAGCAGCTTAGGGGGGGAAGGAAATCAGCCCCAGCATTTT. Translation: CASSLGGEGNQPQHF.

At least ten counts were recorded for this clonotype. The J gene is TRBJ2-5, the V gene TRBV7-2; D might be TRBD2 (6 bases). CDR3 length: 16 amino acids. The germline V gene encodes CDR1 SGHTA and CDR2 FQGNSA. With 2 bases removed from V and 0 bases from J, the gap between germline ends came to 13 bases. CDR3 bases: TGTGCCAGCAGCTTAACCCCTCGGGGGTACCAAGAGACCCAGTACTTC. Translated, it gives CASSLTPRGYQETQYF.

This clonotype was seen repeatedly, ten times or more. The genes are TRBV7-9 and TRBJ2-1, with 14 bases identical to TRBD2. With V trimmed by 3 bases and J by 8 bases, 3 bases remained unmatched. CDR1 is SEHNR, CDR2 FQNEAQ, per germline (reference sequence). This CDR3 region has 15 residues. In DNA, the CDR3 is TGTGCCAGCAGCTTCGGACTAGCGGGGGGCGATGAGCAGTTCTTC. This gives the protein CASSFGLAGGDEQFF.

Many counts were recorded for this clonotype. The rearrangement uses TRBV2 and TRBJ2-3; D is possibly TRBD2 (5 bases). Germline V gene lookup returns CDR1 SNHLY and CDR2 FYNNEI. The CDR3 is made up of 14 amino acids. Trimming took off 6 bases at V and 2 bases at J, with 12 bases between the two ends. CDR3 sequence reads: CASRDWDYTDTQYF. The CDR3 DNA reads TGTGCCAGCAGGGACTGGGATTACACAGATACGCAGTATTTT.

This clonotype was counted at least ten times. The CDR3 sequence: CASSLRVGQGGQPQHF. The CDR3, as DNA: TGTGCCAGCAGCTTAAGAGTAGGGCAGGGTGGTCAGCCCCAGCATTTT. The gene calls are TRBV7-2 and TRBJ1-5; weak D call: TRBD1 (5 bases). Looked up from germline, CDR1 is SGHTA and CDR2 is FQGNSA. The CDR3 loop spans 16 amino acids. Trimming cost V 2 bases and J 6 bases, with 17 bases left between them.

This clonotype was picked up many times. The chain carries TRBV7-8 and TRBJ1-2, with D hard to call. Germline lookup yields CDR1 SGHVS and CDR2 FQNEAQ. The V gene lost 1 base and the J gene lost 1 base, with 7 bases spanning the gap. The CDR3 totals 14 residues. CDR3 protein: CASSLGRLNYGYTF. CDR3 coding DNA: TGTGCCAGCAGCTTAGGTCGTCTTAACTATGGCTACACCTTC.

This clonotype showed up many times. The chain links TRBV7-8 to TRBJ2-5, with 9 bases identical to TRBD1. CDR3 length: 17 amino acids. Trimming cost V 1 base and J 3 bases; bases outside gene matches: 9. Germline V CDR1 and CDR2: SGHVS, FQNEAQ. CDR3: CASSLVPNRGPEETQYF. The CDR3 DNA follows: TGTGCCAGCAGCTTAGTCCCTAACAGGGGGCCCGAAGAGACCCAGTACTTC.

This clonotype was observed many times. This chain joins TRBV4-2 and TRBJ2-2; TRBD1 agrees at 11 bases. Unmatched junction bases numbered 8, after V lost 4 bases and J lost 4 bases. CDR3 size: 17 residues. Germline-derived CDR1 and CDR2 are LGHNA and YNFKEQ. Written as DNA, the CDR3 is TGTGCCAGCAGCCTTGGAGGGACAGGGGGACGCACCGGGGAGCTGTTTTTT. It translates to CASSLGGTGGRTGELFF.

This clonotype was seen at least ten times. V gene TRBV19 combines with J gene TRBJ1-3; D is ambiguous. Germline V gives CDR1 LNHDA, CDR2 SQIVND (reference sequence). The CDR3 extends over 12 amino acids. V was shortened by 10 bases and J by 0 bases, with 7 bases between the two germline ends. The CDR3 spells CATGRSGNTIYF. The CDR3 nucleotides are TGTGCCACGGGCCGCTCTGGAAACACCATATATTTT.

At least ten counts were recorded for this clonotype. The chain couples TRBV19 to TRBJ1-6; D remains ambiguous. V was pared by 3 bases and J by 9 bases, with 12 bases between. CDR1 and CDR2 (germline): LNHDA, SQIVND (reference sequence). The CDR3 totals 14 residues. The CDR3 region is CASSIPTAGSPLHF. DNA of the CDR3: TGTGCCAGTAGTATTCCGACTGCTGGTTCACCCCTCCACTTT.